Included here is one TCR beta chain sequence, with context. Antigen unknown. Per germline, CDR1 LGHDT and CDR2 YNNKEL (reference sequence). The ends were cut back, 5 bases at V and 0 bases at J, with 5 bases in the middle. This CDR3 contains 13 residues. The data belong to a study of CD4 T cells in relation to SARS-CoV-2 and coronaviruses. Study details: Convalescent patients were fewer than ten males and a handful of females; two were Hispanic.

Assay: immunoSEQ multiplex PCR; the TCRdb copy retains only in-frame clones and omits some. The sample comprises tens of thousands of clones, roughly 94% of which are singletons, and roughly 0.4% rests with the top ten. Overall study findings and caveats: Each donor contributed either pre-pandemic or post-infection samples, not both.

The rearrangement joins TRBV3-1 (or the pseudogene TRBV3-2) to TRBJ2-1; D may correspond to TRBD1 or TRBD2 (5 bases each). Sequenced: naive CD4+ T cells from PBMCs. As to subset: naive CD4+ T cells isolated by negative enrichment. This clonotype was sampled from an adult with COVID-19. The DNA for the CDR3 is TGTGCCAGCAGCGGGACCTCCTACAATGAGCAGTTCTTC. Translation gives CASSGTSYNEQFF.